This TCR beta chain emerged from a study of blood T cell repertoires in COVID-19. Study information: The samples span acute and convalescent COVID-19 from the United States, Italy and Spain.

The CDR3 is 16 residues long. Germline-derived CDR1 and CDR2 are SGHKS and YYEKEE (reference sequence). V was trimmed by 4 bases and J by 2 bases, leaving 18 bases between them. TCRdb keeps only in-frame clones here, not all; method: immunoSEQ multiplex PCR. The sample includes roughly 46,000 clones, approximately 83% seen only once; the top ten take around a sixth. The receptor comes from a human donor in a cohort sampled during active COVID-19. The donor label of this sample is uncertain. The chain joins TRBV5-5 to TRBJ1-2, with a tentative D call TRBD1 (6 bases). Sequencing was done on a sample of peripheral blood. The DNA for the CDR3 is TGTGCCAGCAGCCGATCAGGCAGGGGAACGAACTATGGCTACACCTTC. Its protein is CASSRSGRGTNYGYTF.